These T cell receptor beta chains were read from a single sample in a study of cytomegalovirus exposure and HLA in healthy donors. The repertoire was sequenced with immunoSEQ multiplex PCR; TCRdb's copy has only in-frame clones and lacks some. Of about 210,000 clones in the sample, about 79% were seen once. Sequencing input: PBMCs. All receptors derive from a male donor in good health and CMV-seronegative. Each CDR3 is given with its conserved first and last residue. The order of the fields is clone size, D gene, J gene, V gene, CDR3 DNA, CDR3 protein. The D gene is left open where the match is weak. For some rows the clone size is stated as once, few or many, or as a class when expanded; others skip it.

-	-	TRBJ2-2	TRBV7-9	TGTGCCAGCAGCGCGCTGGGACAGAACACCGGGGAGCTGTTTTTT	CASSALGQNTGELFF
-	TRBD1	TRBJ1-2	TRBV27	TGTGCCAGCAGCCTGACAGGGGGTAGAAGCTACACCTTC	CASSLTGGRSYTF
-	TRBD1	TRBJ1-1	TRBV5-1	TGCGCCAGCAGCATGGACAGGGCGAACACTGAAGCTTTCTTT	CASSMDRANTEAFF
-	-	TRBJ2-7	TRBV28	TGTGCCAGCAGTCCGGGACTCGAGGCCTACGAGCAGTACTTC	CASSPGLEAYEQYF
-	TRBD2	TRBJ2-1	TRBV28	TGTGCCAGCAGGCTCCTAGCGGGAGGGCCAGAGTACAATGAGCAGTTCTTC	CASRLLAGGPEYNEQFF
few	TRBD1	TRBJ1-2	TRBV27	TGTGCCAGCAGCACGCAGGGGGGAAACTATGGCTACACCTTC	CASSTQGGNYGYTF
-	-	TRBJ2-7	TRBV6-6	TGTGCCAGCAGTCGAGGAGGCGAGCAGTACTTC	CASSRGGEQYF
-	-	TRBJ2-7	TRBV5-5	TGTGCCAGCAGCTCCTTCTACGAGCAGTACTTC	CASSSFYEQYF
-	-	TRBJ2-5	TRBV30	TGTGCCTGGGGAGAAGGCATCCAAGAGACCCAGTACTTC	CAWGEGIQETQYF
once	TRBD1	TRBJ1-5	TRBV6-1	TGTGCCAGCAGTGACTCCAGGGGGGCCTATCAGCCCCAGCATTTT	CASSDSRGAYQPQHF
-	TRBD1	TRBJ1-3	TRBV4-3	TGCGCCAGCAGCCAATCCGGGACAGGATCTGGAAACACCATATATTTT	CASSQSGTGSGNTIYF
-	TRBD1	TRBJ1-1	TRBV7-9	TGTGCCAGCAGCTTGGGGTCACAGGGGTTGAGCACTGAAGCTTTCTTT	CASSLGSQGLSTEAFF
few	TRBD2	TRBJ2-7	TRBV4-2	TGTGCCAGCAGCCCATTAGCGGGGGGAACCTACGAGCAGTACTTC	CASSPLAGGTYEQYF
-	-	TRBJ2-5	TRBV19	TGTGCCAGTAGCCGGGTCCAACAAGAGACCCAGTACTTC	CASSRVQQETQYF
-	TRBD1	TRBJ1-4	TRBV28	TGTGCCAGCAGGTTACAGGGGGCAACTAATGAAAAACTGTTTTTT	CASRLQGATNEKLFF
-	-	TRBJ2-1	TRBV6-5	TGTGCCAGCAGTTACCTTGATGAGAGGCAGTTCTTC	CASSYLDERQFF
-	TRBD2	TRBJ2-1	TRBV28	TGTGCCAGCAGGTTAGCGGGAGTCTACAATGAGCAGTTCTTC	CASRLAGVYNEQFF
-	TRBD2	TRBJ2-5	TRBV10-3	TGTGCCATCAGTGACGTAGCGGGGGGGAAAGAGACCCAGTACTTC	CAISDVAGGKETQYF
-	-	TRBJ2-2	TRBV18	TGTGCCAGCTCACCCCGGACAGACGCGAACACCGGGGAGCTGTTTTTT	CASSPRTDANTGELFF
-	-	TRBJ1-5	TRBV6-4	TGTGCCAGCAGTGAGGGCAGCAATCAGCCCCAGCATTTT	CASSEGSNQPQHF
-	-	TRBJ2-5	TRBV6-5	TGTGCCAGCAGTGCAGGGCGGGAGACCCAGTACTTC	CASSAGRETQYF
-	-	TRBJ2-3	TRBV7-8	TGTGCCAGCAGCTCGAGCGGTGACCGGGAAGATACGCAGTATTTT	CASSSSGDREDTQYF
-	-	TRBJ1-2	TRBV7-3	TGTGCCAGCAGCTTATCAGGGGACTATGGCTACACCTTC	CASSLSGDYGYTF
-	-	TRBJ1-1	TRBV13	TGTGCCAGCAGCTTAGGGACTGTGAACACTGAAGCTTTCTTT	CASSLGTVNTEAFF
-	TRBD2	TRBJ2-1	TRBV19	TGTGCCAGTAGTATCAATACCGGGACTATCTCCTACAATGAGCAGTTCTTC	CASSINTGTISYNEQFF
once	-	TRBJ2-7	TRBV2	TGTGCCAGCAGTGAAAATACAGGGTCCGAGCAGTACTTC	CASSENTGSEQYF
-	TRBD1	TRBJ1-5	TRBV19	TGTGCCAGTAGTACAGAAAAAGGACAGGGGGGAGTGCAGCCCCAGCATTTT	CASSTEKGQGGVQPQHF
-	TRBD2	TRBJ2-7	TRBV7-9	TGTGCCAGCAGCTTGGCTAGCGGATCCTACGAGCAGTACTTC	CASSLASGSYEQYF
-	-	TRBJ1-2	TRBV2	TGTGCCAGCAGAGTACCCCGAGTAGATAACTATGGCTACACCTTC	CASRVPRVDNYGYTF
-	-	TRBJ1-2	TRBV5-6	TGTGCCAGCAGCCTCGACAGGACCCCCTATGGCTACACCTTC	CASSLDRTPYGYTF
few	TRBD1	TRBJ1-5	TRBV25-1	TGTGCCAGCAGTGGTGGGGGACAGGGGGACAATCAGCCCCAGCATTTT	CASSGGGQGDNQPQHF
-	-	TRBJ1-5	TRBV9	TGTGCCAGCAGCGTAGTTCTGGGGCTGGGCAATCAGCCCCAGCATTTT	CASSVVLGLGNQPQHF
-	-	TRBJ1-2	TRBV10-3	TGTGCCATCTTCGAGGAGTTATTCTATGGCTACACCTTC	CAIFEELFYGYTF
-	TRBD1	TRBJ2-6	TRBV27	TGTGCCAGCTGGGGGTGGTCAGGGGGCAAGGCCGGGGCCAACGTCCTGACTTTC	CASWGWSGGKAGANVLTF
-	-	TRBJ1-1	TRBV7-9	TGTGCCAGCAGCTTATGGGCAGGGAGGGCCACTGAAGCTTTCTTT	CASSLWAGRATEAFF
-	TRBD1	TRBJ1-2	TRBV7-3	TGTGCCAGCAGCTTAAACGGGCAGGGGGCTGGCTACACCTTC	CASSLNGQGAGYTF
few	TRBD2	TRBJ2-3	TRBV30	TGTGCCTGGACCAGCCCGGGGGGGACAGATACGCAGTATTTT	CAWTSPGGTDTQYF
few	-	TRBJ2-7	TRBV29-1	TGCAGCGTCAGAGGTGACGACAGGCCCTCCTACGAGCAGTACTTC	CSVRGDDRPSYEQYF
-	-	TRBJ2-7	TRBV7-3	TGTGCCAGCAGCTTAATAGGGGACAACTCCTACGAGCAGTACTTC	CASSLIGDNSYEQYF
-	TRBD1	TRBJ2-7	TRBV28	TGTGCCAGCAGTCACGGACAGGTGCCCTACGAGCAGTACTTC	CASSHGQVPYEQYF
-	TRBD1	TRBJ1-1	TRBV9	TGTGCCAGCAGCGTAGGAGGGGGACAGGGGGGCACTGAAGCTTTCTTT	CASSVGGGQGGTEAFF
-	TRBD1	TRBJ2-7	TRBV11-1	TGTGCCAGCAGCTTAGCGACAGGGAGCACCTACGAGCAGTACTTC	CASSLATGSTYEQYF
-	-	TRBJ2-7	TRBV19	TGTGCCAGTAGTAACAGGGACGGCTCCTACGAGCAGTACTTC	CASSNRDGSYEQYF
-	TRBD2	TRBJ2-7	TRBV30	TGTGCCTGGAGTGTATCACGGACTAGCGGGATTGCCTACGAGCAGTACTTC	CAWSVSRTSGIAYEQYF
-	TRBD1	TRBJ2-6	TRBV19	TGTGCCAGTAGTATAGGGCTACAGGGGGCTGGTGGGGCCAACGTCCTGACTTTC	CASSIGLQGAGGANVLTF
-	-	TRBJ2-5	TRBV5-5	TGTGCCAGCAGCGCTCCGGGACTTCAAGAGACCCAGTACTTC	CASSAPGLQETQYF
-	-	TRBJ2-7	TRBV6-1	TGTGCCAGCAGTGATGGAGGGTTAAGAAGGGGCTACGAGCAGTACTTC	CASSDGGLRRGYEQYF
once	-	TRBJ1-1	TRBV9	TGTGCCAGCAGCCGGGGGGGAAGGAACACTGAAGCTTTCTTT	CASSRGGRNTEAFF
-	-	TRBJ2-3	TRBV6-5	TGTCCGAGGGAGGACATTAGCACAGATACGCAGTATTTT	CPREDISTDTQYF
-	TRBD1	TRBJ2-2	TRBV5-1	TGCGCCAGCAGCTCGGGGACAGGGAACACCGGGGAGCTGTTTTTT	CASSSGTGNTGELFF
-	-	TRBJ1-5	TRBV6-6	TGTGCCAGCAGTGAGGGCACGACCCAGCATTTT	CASSEGTTQHF
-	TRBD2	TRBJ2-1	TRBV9	TGTGCCAGCAGCGTAAGTGATCGCGGGGGGGCTGTAGAGGACAATGAGCAGTTCTTC	CASSVSDRGGAVEDNEQFF
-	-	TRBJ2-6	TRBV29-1	TGCAGCGTCGGGGACACTGGGGCCAACGTCCTGACTTTC	CSVGDTGANVLTF
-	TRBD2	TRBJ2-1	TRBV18	TGTGCCAGCTCACCACGAAGACTAGCTGAAATTAGCTCCTACAATGAGCAGTTCTTC	CASSPRRLAEISSYNEQFF
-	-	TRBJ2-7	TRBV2	TGTGCCAGCAGTGAACCGGGGACATCAAAGGCCTACGAGCAGTACTTC	CASSEPGTSKAYEQYF